A single T cell receptor (beta chain) is shown here with its context. Its specificity is not known. CDR3 length: 17 residues. Between the trimmed V and J ends, which lost 6 bases and 0 bases, there was a span of 20 bases. Primers used in a second PCR of about 7 to 12 cycles were a sample-barcoded 5' primer and a J-beta primer mix. TCRdb reprocessed the 5' RACE reads with MiXCR, giving one entry per CDR3 protein. There are 780,000 or so distinct CDR3 sequences in the sample; around 25% occur only once, and roughly 3.5% lies in the top ten. These data belong to a study of blood T cells in healthy people across ages. Findings and caveats of the study: Researchers judged that diversity estimates from one million T cells fell short of true values.

In addition, the sample was reused for a study of T cells of mothers and their children. That paper adds: When mothers and children were related, their normalized repertoire overlap, which was always slightly higher, did not differ significantly from that of unrelated pairs.

The genes are TRBV12-3 or TRBV12-4 and TRBJ2-5, with D possibly TRBD2 on 6 matching bases. This receptor was obtained from a boy aged 5-17 years in good health. The specimen was blood. This chain's CDR3 is CASSHGRRATDQETQYF. In nucleotides, the CDR3 is TGTGCCAGCAGCCATGGTCGGAGGGCCACCGACCAAGAGACCCAGTACTTC.